This T cell receptor (beta chain) emerged from a study of blood T cell repertoires in COVID-19. Produced via immunoSEQ multiplex PCR; TCRdb's table is partial and in-frame only. The repertoire holds around 250,000 clones, with about 80% as singletons. Germline CDR1 and CDR2: SGDLS and YYNGEE. J was trimmed by 4 bases and V by 4 bases; bases with no gene match: 6. The CDR3 consists of 14 residues. The receptor was derived from a man in his forties or fifties who had recovered from COVID-19. The sample was PBMCs or T cells enriched from blood (not recorded which). The rearrangement joins TRBV9 to TRBJ2-5, with 8 positions matching TRBD2. CDR3 DNA sequence: TGTGCCAGCAGCCCCACACTAGCGGTAGAGACCCAGTACTTC. Its translation is CASSPTLAVETQYF. The full variable domain, in which reference TRBV9 and TRBJ2-5 provide the parts outside the CDR3, is DSGVTQTPKHLITATGQRVTLRCSPRSGDLSVYWYQQSLDQGLQFLIQYYNGEERAKGNILERFSAQQFPDLHSELNLSSLELGDSALYFCASSPTLAVETQYFGPGTRLLVL.